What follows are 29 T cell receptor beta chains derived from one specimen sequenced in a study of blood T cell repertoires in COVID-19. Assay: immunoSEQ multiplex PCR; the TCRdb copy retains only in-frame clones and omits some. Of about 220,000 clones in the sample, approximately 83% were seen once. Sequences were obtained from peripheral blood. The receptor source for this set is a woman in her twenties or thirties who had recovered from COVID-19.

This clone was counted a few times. The CDR3 nucleotides read TGTGCCAGCAGAGGGGGTAATTCACCCCTCCACTTT. It encodes CASRGGNSPLHF. V and J are TRBV2 and TRBJ1-6; a possible D gene is TRBD1 (6 bases). Between the trimmed V and J ends, which lost 6 bases and 6 bases, there was a span of 6 bases. There are 12 residues in the CDR3. Germline-derived CDR1 and CDR2 are SNHLY and FYNNEI.

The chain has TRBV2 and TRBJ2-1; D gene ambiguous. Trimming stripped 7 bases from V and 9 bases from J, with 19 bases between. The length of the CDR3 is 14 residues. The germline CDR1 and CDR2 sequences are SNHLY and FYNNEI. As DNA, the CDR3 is TGTGCCAGCAACTCTCGGGTTGCGAAGAGTGAGCAGTTCTTC. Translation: CASNSRVAKSEQFF.

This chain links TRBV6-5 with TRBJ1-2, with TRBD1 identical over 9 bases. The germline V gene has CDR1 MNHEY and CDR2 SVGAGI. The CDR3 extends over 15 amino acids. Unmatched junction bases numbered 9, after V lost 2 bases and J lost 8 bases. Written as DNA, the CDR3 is TGTGCCAGCAGTTACGGGACAGGGAGGAGTATGGGCTACACCTTC. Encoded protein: CASSYGTGRSMGYTF.

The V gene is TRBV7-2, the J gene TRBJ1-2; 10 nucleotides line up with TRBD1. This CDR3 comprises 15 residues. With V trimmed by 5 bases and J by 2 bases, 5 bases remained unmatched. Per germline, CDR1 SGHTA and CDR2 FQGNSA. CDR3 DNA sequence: TGTGCCAGCAGCACGGACAGGGGGGCAAACTATGGCTACACCTTC. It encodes CASSTDRGANYGYTF.

The CDR3 region has the DNA TGCGCCAGCAGCTTAATGGCCCAAGAGACCCAGTACTTC. Translating gives CASSLMAQETQYF. V gene TRBV5-1 combines with J gene TRBJ2-5, with no clear D. The germline V gene has CDR1 SGHRS and CDR2 YFSETQ. Trimming removed 2 bases at V and 1 base at J, with 6 bases between. The CDR3 extends over 13 amino acids.

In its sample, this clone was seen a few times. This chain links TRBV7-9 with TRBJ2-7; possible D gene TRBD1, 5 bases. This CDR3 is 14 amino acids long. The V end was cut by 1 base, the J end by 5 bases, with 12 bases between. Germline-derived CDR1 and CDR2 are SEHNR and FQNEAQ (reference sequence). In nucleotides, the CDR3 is TGTGCCAGCAGCTTAGACACAGGAATCGACGAGCAGTACTTC. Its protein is CASSLDTGIDEQYF.

In DNA, the CDR3 is TGTGCCAGCAGCCAAGAGGGGCTAGCGGGGAGCACAGATACGCAGTATTTT. It specifies CASSQEGLAGSTDTQYF. The chain is built from TRBV3-1 (or the pseudogene TRBV3-2) and TRBJ2-3; the match to TRBD2 covers 9 bases. J lost 0 bases, V lost 0 bases, and 4 bases had no gene match. From germline, CDR1 is LGHDT and CDR2 YNNKEL (reference sequence). This CDR3 has 17 amino acids.

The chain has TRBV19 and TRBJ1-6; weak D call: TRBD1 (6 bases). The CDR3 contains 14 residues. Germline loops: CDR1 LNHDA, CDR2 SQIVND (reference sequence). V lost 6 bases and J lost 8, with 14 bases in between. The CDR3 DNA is TGTGCCAGTAGCCCCGGGGGGGGCGATTCACCCCTCCACTTT. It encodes CASSPGGGDSPLHF.

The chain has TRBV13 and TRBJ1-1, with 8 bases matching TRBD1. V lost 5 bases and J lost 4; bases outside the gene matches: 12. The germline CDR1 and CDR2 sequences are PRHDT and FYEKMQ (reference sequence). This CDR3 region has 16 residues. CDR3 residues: CASSPDRVGWSTEAFF. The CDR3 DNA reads TGTGCCAGCAGCCCGGACAGGGTAGGTTGGAGCACTGAAGCTTTCTTT.

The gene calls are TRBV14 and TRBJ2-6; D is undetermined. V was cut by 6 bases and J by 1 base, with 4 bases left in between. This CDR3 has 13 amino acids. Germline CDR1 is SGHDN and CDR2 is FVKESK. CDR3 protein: CASRESGANVLTF. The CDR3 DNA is TGTGCCAGCAGGGAGTCTGGGGCCAACGTCCTGACTTTC.

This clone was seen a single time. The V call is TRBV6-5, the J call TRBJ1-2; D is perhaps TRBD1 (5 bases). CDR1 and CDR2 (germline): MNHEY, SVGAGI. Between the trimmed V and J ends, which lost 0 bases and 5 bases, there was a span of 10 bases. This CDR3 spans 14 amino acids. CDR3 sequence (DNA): TGTGCCAGCAGTTACTCGTCGACAGCATATGGCTACACCTTC. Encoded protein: CASSYSSTAYGYTF.

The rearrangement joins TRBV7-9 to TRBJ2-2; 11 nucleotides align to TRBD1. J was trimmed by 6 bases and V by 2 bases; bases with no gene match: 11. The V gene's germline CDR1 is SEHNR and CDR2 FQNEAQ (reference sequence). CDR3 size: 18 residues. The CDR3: CASSLFGIGQGASGELFF. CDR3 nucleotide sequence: TGTGCCAGCAGCTTATTTGGTATCGGACAGGGGGCCTCCGGGGAGCTGTTTTTT.

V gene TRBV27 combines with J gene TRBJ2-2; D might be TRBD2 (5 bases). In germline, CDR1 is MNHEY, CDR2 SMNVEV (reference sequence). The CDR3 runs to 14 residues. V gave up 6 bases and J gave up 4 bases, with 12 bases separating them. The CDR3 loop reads CASSPAGITGELFF. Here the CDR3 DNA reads TGTGCCAGCAGCCCAGCCGGGATCACCGGGGAGCTGTTTTTT.

The CDR3 nucleotides read TGTGCCAGCAGCTTAAAAGGTGGTGGGACTAGTTCAGATACGCAGTATTTT. Its translation: CASSLKGGGTSSDTQYF. The chain employs TRBV7-3 and TRBJ2-3, with 8 positions matching TRBD2. After removal of 1 base from V and 4 bases from J, the junction contained 10 bases not matched to a gene. This CDR3 contains 17 residues. Germline V lookup: CDR1 SGHTA, CDR2 FQGTGA.

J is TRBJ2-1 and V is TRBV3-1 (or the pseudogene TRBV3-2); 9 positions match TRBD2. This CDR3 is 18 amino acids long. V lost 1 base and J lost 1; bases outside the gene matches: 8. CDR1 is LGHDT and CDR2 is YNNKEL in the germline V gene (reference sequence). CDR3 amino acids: CASSQGLAGIGSYNEQFF. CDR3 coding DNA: TGTGCCAGCAGCCAAGGTCTAGCGGGGATAGGATCCTACAATGAGCAGTTCTTC.

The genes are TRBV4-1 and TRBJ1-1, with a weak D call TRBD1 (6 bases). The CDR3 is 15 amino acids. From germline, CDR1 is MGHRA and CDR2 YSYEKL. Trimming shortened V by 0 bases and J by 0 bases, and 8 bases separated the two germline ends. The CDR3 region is CASSQEGDMNTEAFF. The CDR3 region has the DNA TGCGCCAGCAGCCAAGAGGGGGACATGAACACTGAAGCTTTCTTT.

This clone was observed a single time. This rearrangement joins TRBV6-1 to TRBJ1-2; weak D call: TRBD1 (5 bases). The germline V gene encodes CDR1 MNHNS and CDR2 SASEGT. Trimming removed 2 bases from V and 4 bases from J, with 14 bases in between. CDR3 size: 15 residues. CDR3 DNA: TGTGCCAGCAGTGAACGGGCAGGGCCCAGCTATGGCTACACCTTC. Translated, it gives CASSERAGPSYGYTF.

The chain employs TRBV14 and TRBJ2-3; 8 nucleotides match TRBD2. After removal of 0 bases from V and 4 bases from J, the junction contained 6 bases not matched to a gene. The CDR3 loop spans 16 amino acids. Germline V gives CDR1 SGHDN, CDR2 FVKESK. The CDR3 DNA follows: TGTGCCAGCAGCCAAGAACGAGCGGGGGTACCAGATACGCAGTATTTT. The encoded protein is CASSQERAGVPDTQYF. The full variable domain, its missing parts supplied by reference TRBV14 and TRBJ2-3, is EAGVTQFPSHSVIEKGQTVTLRCDPISGHDNLYWYRRVMGKEIKFLLHFVKESKQDESGMPNNRFLAERTGGTYSTLKVQPAELEDSGVYFCASSQERAGVPDTQYFGPGTRLTVL.

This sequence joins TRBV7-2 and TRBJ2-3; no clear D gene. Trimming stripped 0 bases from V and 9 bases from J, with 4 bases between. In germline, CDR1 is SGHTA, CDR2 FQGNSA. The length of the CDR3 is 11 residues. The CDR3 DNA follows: TGTGCCAGCAGCTTAGCCCTGACGCAGTATTTT. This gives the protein CASSLALTQYF.

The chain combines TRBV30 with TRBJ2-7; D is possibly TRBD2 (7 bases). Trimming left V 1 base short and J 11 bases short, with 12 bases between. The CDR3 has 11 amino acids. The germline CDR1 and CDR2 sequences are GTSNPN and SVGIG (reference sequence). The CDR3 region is CAWSGGGGEYF. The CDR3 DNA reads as TGTGCCTGGAGTGGGGGAGGGGGGGAGTACTTC.

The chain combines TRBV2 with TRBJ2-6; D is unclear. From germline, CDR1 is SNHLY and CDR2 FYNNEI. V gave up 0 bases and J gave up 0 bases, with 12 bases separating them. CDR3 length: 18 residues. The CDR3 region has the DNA TGTGCCAGCAGTGAAGCCGTTGTACTCCTCTCTGGGGCCAACGTCCTGACTTTC. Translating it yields CASSEAVVLLSGANVLTF.

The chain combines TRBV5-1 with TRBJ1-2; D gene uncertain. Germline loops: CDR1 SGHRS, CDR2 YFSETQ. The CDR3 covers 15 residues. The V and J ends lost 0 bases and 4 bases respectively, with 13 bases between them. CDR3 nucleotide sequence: TGCGCCAGCAGCTTGGCCGAGGGCGCGGGCTATGGCTACACCTTC. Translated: CASSLAEGAGYGYTF.

Written as DNA, the CDR3 is TGTGCCAGCAGCGTGGGCGGGGTAGGGGGCGCGGGGGAGCAGTACTTC. It is translated as CASSVGGVGGAGEQYF. This chain links TRBV2 with TRBJ2-7; a possible D gene is TRBD1 (7 bases). The CDR3 loop spans 16 amino acids. V dropped 6 bases and J dropped 7 bases, with 25 bases sitting between them. Germline V lookup: CDR1 SNHLY, CDR2 FYNNEI.

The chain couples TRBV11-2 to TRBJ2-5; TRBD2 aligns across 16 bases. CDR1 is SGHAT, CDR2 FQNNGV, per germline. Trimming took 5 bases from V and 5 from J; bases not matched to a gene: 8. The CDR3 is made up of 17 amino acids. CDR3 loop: CASSPGTSGGAGETQYF. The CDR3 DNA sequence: TGTGCCAGCAGCCCCGGGACTAGCGGGGGGGCGGGGGAGACCCAGTACTTC.

In nucleotides, the CDR3 is TGTGCCAGCAGCTTCGCCGACAGGGGAAAGTTTCATGGCTACACCTTC. Its translation is CASSFADRGKFHGYTF. The genes are TRBV7-9 and TRBJ1-2, with TRBD1 matching 8 bases. The CDR3 is made up of 16 amino acids. The germline V gene encodes CDR1 SEHNR and CDR2 FQNEAQ (reference sequence). V lost 3 bases and J lost 6; bases outside the gene matches: 12.

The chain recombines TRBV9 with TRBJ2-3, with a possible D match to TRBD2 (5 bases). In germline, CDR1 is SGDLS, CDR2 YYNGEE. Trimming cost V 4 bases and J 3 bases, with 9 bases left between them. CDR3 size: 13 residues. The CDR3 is CASSWRGTDTQYF. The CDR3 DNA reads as TGTGCCAGCAGCTGGAGAGGGACAGATACGCAGTATTTT.

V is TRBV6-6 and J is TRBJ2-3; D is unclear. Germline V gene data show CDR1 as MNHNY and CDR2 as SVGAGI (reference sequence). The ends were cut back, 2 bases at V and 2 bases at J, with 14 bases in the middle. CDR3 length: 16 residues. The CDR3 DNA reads TGTGCCAGCAGTTACACGGTCGACAACCCCACAGATACGCAGTATTTT. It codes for CASSYTVDNPTDTQYF.

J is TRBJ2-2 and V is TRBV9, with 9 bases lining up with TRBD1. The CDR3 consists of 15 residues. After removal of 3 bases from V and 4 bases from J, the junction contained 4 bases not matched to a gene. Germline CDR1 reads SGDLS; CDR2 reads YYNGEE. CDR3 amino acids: CASSDRGLGTGELFF. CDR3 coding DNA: TGTGCCAGCAGCGACAGGGGGCTGGGCACCGGGGAGCTGTTTTTT.

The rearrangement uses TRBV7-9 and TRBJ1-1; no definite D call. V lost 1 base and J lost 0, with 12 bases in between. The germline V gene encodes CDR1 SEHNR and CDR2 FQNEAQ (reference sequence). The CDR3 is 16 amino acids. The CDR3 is CASSLGLRYMNTEAFF. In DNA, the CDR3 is TGTGCCAGCAGCTTAGGTCTGCGGTACATGAACACTGAAGCTTTCTTT.